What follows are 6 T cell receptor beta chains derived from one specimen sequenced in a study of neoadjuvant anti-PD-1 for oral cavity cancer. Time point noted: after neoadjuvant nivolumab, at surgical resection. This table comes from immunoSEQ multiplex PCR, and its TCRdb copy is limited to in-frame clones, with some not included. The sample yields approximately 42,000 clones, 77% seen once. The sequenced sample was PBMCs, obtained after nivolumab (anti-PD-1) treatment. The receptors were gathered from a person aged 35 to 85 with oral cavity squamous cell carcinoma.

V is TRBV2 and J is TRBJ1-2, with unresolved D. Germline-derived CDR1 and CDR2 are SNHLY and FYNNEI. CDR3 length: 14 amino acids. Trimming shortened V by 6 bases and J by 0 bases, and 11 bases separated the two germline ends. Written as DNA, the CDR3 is TGTGCCAGCAGGGAAAGAACCTCTAACTATGGCTACACCTTC. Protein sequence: CASRERTSNYGYTF.

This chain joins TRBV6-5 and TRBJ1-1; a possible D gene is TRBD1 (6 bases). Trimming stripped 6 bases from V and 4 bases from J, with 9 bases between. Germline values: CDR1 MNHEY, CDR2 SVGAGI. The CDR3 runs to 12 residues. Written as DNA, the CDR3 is TGTGCCAGCAGGAAGGGGGTCACTGAAGCTTTCTTT. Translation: CASRKGVTEAFF.

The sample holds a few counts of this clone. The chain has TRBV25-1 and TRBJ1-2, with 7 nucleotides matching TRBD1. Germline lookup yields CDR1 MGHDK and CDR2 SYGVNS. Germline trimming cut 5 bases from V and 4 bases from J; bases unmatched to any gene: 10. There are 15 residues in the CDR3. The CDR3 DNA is TGTGCCAGCAGTTCCCGGGACAGCCTCCTCTATGGCTACACCTTC. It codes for CASSSRDSLLYGYTF.

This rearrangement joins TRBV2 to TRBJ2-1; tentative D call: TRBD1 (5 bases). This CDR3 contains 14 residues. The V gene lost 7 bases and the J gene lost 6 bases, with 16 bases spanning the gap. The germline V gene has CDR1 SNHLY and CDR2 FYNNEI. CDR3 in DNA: TGTGCCAGCAAGGAACAGGAGACGAGCAATGAGCAGTTCTTC. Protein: CASKEQETSNEQFF.

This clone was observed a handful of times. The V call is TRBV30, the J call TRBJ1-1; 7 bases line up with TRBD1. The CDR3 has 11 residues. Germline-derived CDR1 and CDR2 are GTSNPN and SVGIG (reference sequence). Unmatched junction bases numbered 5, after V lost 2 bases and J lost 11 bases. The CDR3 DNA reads TGTGCCTGGAGTAGGGGGCAGCTGGCTTTCTTT. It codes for CAWSRGQLAFF.

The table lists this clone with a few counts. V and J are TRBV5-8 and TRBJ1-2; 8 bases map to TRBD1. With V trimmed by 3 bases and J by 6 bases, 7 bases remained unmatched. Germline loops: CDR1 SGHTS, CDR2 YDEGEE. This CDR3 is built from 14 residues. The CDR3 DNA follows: TGTGCCAGCAGCTACCGGACAGGGCCCCATGGCTACACCTTC. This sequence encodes CASSYRTGPHGYTF.